The 10 T cell receptor beta chains in this list originate from one sample, sequenced in a study of blood T cells in healthy people across ages. A J-beta primer mix and a sample-barcoded 5' primer were used in a second PCR of about 6 to 12 cycles. From the 5' RACE reads, TCRdb called clonotypes with MiXCR, one entry per CDR3 protein. The table lists fewer than 2,000,000 distinct CDR3 sequences, around 40% of them singletons. Sample: blood. The receptor source for this set is a human donor in good health.

This chain's CDR3 is CASSPTHLGYTF. For the CDR3, the DNA is TGTGCCAGCAGCCCAACCCACCTTGGCTACACCTTC. The rearrangement joins TRBV7-2 to TRBJ1-2; D not certain. The CDR3 contains 12 residues. Between the trimmed V and J ends, which lost 5 bases and 7 bases, there was a span of 11 bases. In germline, CDR1 is SGHTA, CDR2 FQGNSA.

The chain is built from TRBV12-3 or TRBV12-4 and TRBJ2-1; 8 bases match TRBD2. The CDR3 has 15 amino acids. V was pared by 4 bases and J by 9 bases, with 11 bases of the junction left unmatched. The CDR3 here is CASSSLGRGEGEQFF. CDR3 nucleotides: TGTGCCAGCAGTTCCCTGGGGCGGGGGGAAGGTGAGCAGTTCTTC.

This sequence joins TRBV6-1 and TRBJ1-1; D remains unclear. Trimming pared 6 bases from V and 4 bases from J, leaving 24 bases between. There are 17 residues in the CDR3. Germline assignment: CDR1 MNHNS and CDR2 SASEGT. CDR3 DNA: TGTGCCAGCAGCCTTCTTCCCCCGACCAGCCCGGGCACTGAAGCTTTCTTT. It translates to CASSLLPPTSPGTEAFF.

In this sample, this clonotype turned up a few times. CDR3 residues: CASRALALSYNEQFF. The DNA of the CDR3 is TGTGCCAGCAGGGCGCTAGCGTTATCCTACAATGAGCAGTTCTTC. The chain couples TRBV12-3 or TRBV12-4 to TRBJ2-1; a weak D match, TRBD2 (6 bases). V gave up 6 bases and J gave up 1 base, with 13 bases separating them. The CDR3 covers 15 residues.

J is TRBJ1-2 and V is TRBV6-5; 7 bases agree with TRBD1. This CDR3 has 14 amino acids. CDR1 is MNHEY, CDR2 SVGAGI, per germline. Germline trimming cut 5 bases from V and 4 bases from J; bases unmatched to any gene: 7. CDR3 residues: CASSPRGQLYGYTF. Here the CDR3 DNA reads TGTGCCAGCAGTCCCAGGGGACAGCTCTATGGCTACACCTTC.

This sequence joins TRBV7-2 and TRBJ1-1, with a tentative D call TRBD1 (5 bases). Germline V gives CDR1 SGHTA, CDR2 FQGNSA. CDR3 length: 16 residues. V lost 1 base, J lost 4 bases, and 16 bases lay in between. The CDR3: CASSLGARGTSTEAFF. Written as DNA, the CDR3 is TGTGCCAGCAGCTTAGGCGCCCGCGGGACGAGCACTGAAGCTTTCTTT.

This clonotype was seen more than once but under ten times. The chain carries TRBV14 and TRBJ1-2, with TRBD1 identical over 8 bases. Trimming cost V 4 bases and J 13 bases; bases outside gene matches: 11. This CDR3 spans 13 amino acids. The germline V gene encodes CDR1 SGHDN and CDR2 FVKESK. In nucleotides, the CDR3 is TGTGCCAGCAGCCCTGTGCCGGACAGGGACCGCACCTTC. Its translation: CASSPVPDRDRTF.

This clonotype was picked up one time. The rearrangement uses TRBV20-1 and TRBJ1-4; D remains unclear. The CDR3 extends over 13 amino acids. V lost 1 base to trimming and J lost 5 bases, with 8 bases between them. Germline values: CDR1 DFQATT, CDR2 SNEGSKA (reference sequence). CDR3 sequence (DNA): TGCAGTGCTAGAGGAGGCCAGAATGAAAAACTGTTTTTT. Translated, it gives CSARGGQNEKLFF.

This clonotype was detected only a few times. CDR3 amino acids: CASGVTGDRSEAFF. DNA for the CDR3: TGCGCCAGCGGCGTGACAGGGGATCGGTCTGAAGCTTTCTTT. The chain uses TRBV5-1 and TRBJ1-1; 8 bases map to TRBD1. The V segment lost 7 bases and the J segment 6 bases; nucleotides outside the gene matches: 11. CDR3 length equals 14 residues. CDR1 and CDR2 (germline): SGHRS, YFSETQ.

This clonotype was recorded a few times. This chain connects TRBV7-9 to TRBJ2-5, with D possibly TRBD1 on 6 matching bases. Trimming pared 5 bases from V and 5 bases from J, leaving 12 bases between. The CDR3 covers 13 residues. In germline, CDR1 is SEHNR, CDR2 FQNEAQ (reference sequence). Written as DNA, the CDR3 is TGTGCCAGCAGCCAGGGGACAAGGGAGACCCAGTACTTC. Encoded protein: CASSQGTRETQYF.